Following are 32 T cell receptor beta chains from one sample sequenced in a study of T-cell reconstitution after alpha-beta-depleted transplantation in children. Unique molecular identifiers were used in preparing the TCRbeta library. TCRdb redid the calling of the PCR reads with MiXCR, one entry per CDR3 protein. Altogether about 400,000 distinct CDR3 sequences are present, around 20% being singletons, with the ten largest covering around 4%. This specimen consisted of PBMCs from the stem cell graft donor, obtained from the stem cell graft. These receptors originate from a human donor who donated a stem cell graft to a child with acute myeloid leukemia.

The chain recombines TRBV20-1 with TRBJ1-3; D call uncertain. Deletions cut 0 bases from V and 0 bases from J, with 12 bases between. CDR3 length: 16 residues. Germline CDR1 DFQATT, CDR2 SNEGSKA (reference sequence). This CDR3 is CSARDQTGSSGNTIYF. The CDR3 region has the DNA TGCAGTGCTAGAGATCAGACGGGAAGCTCTGGAAACACCATATATTTT.

This chain connects TRBV15 to TRBJ2-1, with D tentatively TRBD1 (5 bases). Trimming shortened V by 5 bases and J by 8 bases, and 10 bases separated the two germline ends. CDR1 and CDR2 (germline): LNHNV, YYDKDF (reference sequence). The CDR3 is 12 residues long. CDR3 in amino acids: CATSGAIDEQFF. CDR3 nucleotide sequence: TGTGCCACCAGCGGGGCGATTGATGAGCAGTTCTTC. The full variable domain, with the rest looked up from reference TRBV15 and TRBJ2-1, is DAMVIQNPRYQVTQFGKPVTLSCSQTLNHNVMYWYQQKSSQAPKLLFHYYDKDFNNEADTPDNFQSRRPNTSFCFLDIRSPGLGDTAMYLCATSGAIDEQFFGPGTRLTVL.

This clonotype was observed a handful of times. The chain combines TRBV20-1 with TRBJ2-3, with TRBD2 identical over 9 bases. Trimming removed 5 bases from V and 6 bases from J; junction bases left unmatched: 9. Germline V CDR1 and CDR2: DFQATT, SNEGSKA (reference sequence). There are 14 residues in the CDR3. The CDR3 bases are TGCAGTGCTGACCCGGGACTAGCAGAGGATACGCAGTATTTT. Protein product: CSADPGLAEDTQYF.

This clonotype was recorded a few times. This rearrangement joins TRBV29-1 to TRBJ2-3; D remains unclear. Germline V gene sequence: CDR1 SQVTM, CDR2 ANQGSEA. This CDR3 has 14 residues. Trimming took off 6 bases at V and 0 bases at J, with 13 bases between the two ends. The CDR3 protein is CSVSTRLSTDTQYF. The CDR3 DNA reads as TGCAGCGTATCGACTCGCCTTAGCACAGATACGCAGTATTTT.

This clonotype has a handful of counts. The genes are TRBV28 and TRBJ2-7, with TRBD2 matching 11 bases. The length of the CDR3 is 16 residues. Germline lookup yields CDR1 MDHEN and CDR2 SYDVKM. J gave up 6 bases and V 4 bases, and 11 bases lay outside the gene matches. In nucleotides, the CDR3 is TGTGCCAGCAGTTCATTACTAGCGGGAGTAAGGGGCGAGCAGTACTTC. Protein sequence: CASSSLLAGVRGEQYF. Complete variable domain (other parts from reference TRBV28 and TRBJ2-7): DVKVTQSSRYLVKRTGEKVFLECVQDMDHENMFWYRQDPGLGLRLIYFSYDVKMKEKGDIPEGYSVSREKKERFSLILESASTNQTSMYLCASSSLLAGVRGEQYFGPGTRLTVT.

This clonotype occurred many times. This chain connects TRBV20-1 to TRBJ1-1; D might be TRBD1 (5 bases). V gave up 2 bases and J gave up 6 bases, with 13 bases separating them. The CDR3 runs to 13 residues. Germline V CDR1 and CDR2: DFQATT, SNEGSKA (reference sequence). The CDR3 nucleotides are TGCAGTGCTAGACACACAGGATTTCCTGAAGCTTTCTTT. It encodes CSARHTGFPEAFF.

This clonotype was seen a handful of times. The chain links TRBV20-1 to TRBJ1-2; 7 bases are a match to TRBD1. Looked up from germline, CDR1 is DFQATT and CDR2 is SNEGSKA (reference sequence). This CDR3 comprises 13 residues. Trimming removed 4 bases from V and 6 bases from J; junction bases left unmatched: 8. For the CDR3, the DNA is TGCAGTGCTATACCCGGGACAGAAGATGGCTACACCTTC. Translating it yields CSAIPGTEDGYTF.

The chain employs TRBV28 and TRBJ2-7; 13 bases map to TRBD2. This CDR3 region has 17 residues. The V segment lost 2 bases and the J segment 4 bases; nucleotides outside the gene matches: 8. CDR1 MDHEN and CDR2 SYDVKM come from the germline V gene. The CDR3 DNA is TGTGCCAGCAGTTTACACGGGACTAGCGGGAAACGGTACGAGCAGTACTTC. Translation: CASSLHGTSGKRYEQYF.

A few counts support this clonotype. V and J are TRBV5-8 and TRBJ2-1, with TRBD1 identical over 10 bases. The CDR3 totals 15 residues. The germline CDR1 and CDR2 sequences are SGHTS and YDEGEE. V trimming: 3 bases; J trimming: 7 bases; junction bases outside the gene matches: 7. The CDR3: CASSSRTGGVNEQFF. The CDR3 region has the DNA TGTGCCAGCAGCTCTAGGACAGGGGGGGTAAATGAGCAGTTCTTC.

In its sample, this clonotype was seen a few times. The V call is TRBV25-1, the J call TRBJ2-7; no definite D call. CDR1 is MGHDK and CDR2 is SYGVNS in the germline V gene. Trimming left V 1 base short and J 4 bases short, with 8 bases between. The CDR3 has 13 amino acids. This chain's CDR3 is CASSESWGYEQYF. The CDR3 bases are TGTGCCAGCAGTGAATCTTGGGGTTACGAGCAGTACTTC.

The chain recombines TRBV12-3 or TRBV12-4 with TRBJ2-6, with D perhaps matching TRBD1 (5 bases). V was cut by 5 bases and J by 4 bases, with 9 bases left in between. CDR3 length: 14 amino acids. As DNA, the CDR3 is TGTGCCAGCAGTATCCGGACAGGGGCCAACGTCCTGACTTTC. Protein: CASSIRTGANVLTF.

In this sample, this clonotype turned up many times. The chain recombines TRBV6-1 with TRBJ2-1; TRBD1 aligns across 9 bases. This CDR3 is built from 17 residues. Germline values: CDR1 MNHNS, CDR2 SASEGT. V trimming: 6 bases; J trimming: 8 bases; junction bases outside the gene matches: 17. The CDR3 loop reads CASSVLPGTGYSDEQFF. The DNA of the CDR3 is TGTGCCAGCAGCGTCCTGCCCGGGACAGGGTATTCCGATGAGCAGTTCTTC.

This clonotype was recorded a few times. This chain links TRBV20-1 with TRBJ2-3; TRBD2 agrees at 7 bases. The CDR3 is made up of 15 amino acids. The V segment lost 0 bases and the J segment 3 bases; nucleotides outside the gene matches: 6. Per the germline V gene, CDR1 is DFQATT and CDR2 is SNEGSKA (reference sequence). The CDR3 DNA reads TGCAGTGCTAGAGATCCGGGAGGAGAGACAGATACGCAGTATTTT. Its protein is CSARDPGGETDTQYF.

V is TRBV28 and J is TRBJ2-7; D unresolved. The CDR3 has 15 amino acids. Germline CDR1 and CDR2: MDHEN and SYDVKM. Trimming shortened V by 2 bases and J by 4 bases, and 15 bases separated the two germline ends. The CDR3: CASSLSNVVGYEQYF. CDR3 DNA sequence: TGTGCCAGCAGTTTAAGTAACGTTGTCGGGTACGAGCAGTACTTC.

This clonotype was seen a handful of times. The gene calls are TRBV12-3 or TRBV12-4 and TRBJ1-5, with a tentative D call TRBD1 (5 bases). The V end lost 4 bases, the J end lost 6 bases, and 13 bases lay between the germline ends. The CDR3 sequence is 14 residues long. CDR3 nucleotide sequence: TGTGCCAGCAGTTATGGGGGGGAGGGTCAGCCCCAGCATTTT. Encoded protein: CASSYGGEGQPQHF.

This chain uses TRBV20-1 with TRBJ2-7; the D gene is possibly TRBD1 (5 bases). The CDR3 extends over 13 amino acids. In germline, CDR1 is DFQATT, CDR2 SNEGSKA (reference sequence). Trimming pared 6 bases from V and 0 bases from J, leaving 12 bases between. CDR3 nucleotides: TGCAGTGCCAAACAGGAAAGCTCCTACGAGCAGTACTTC. This codes for CSAKQESSYEQYF.

The chain uses TRBV7-9 and TRBJ2-6; 7 bases fit TRBD1. Germline loops: CDR1 SEHNR, CDR2 FQNEAQ (reference sequence). With V trimmed by 6 bases and J by 1 base, 6 bases remained unmatched. The length of the CDR3 is 16 residues. This CDR3 is CASSRDSKSGANVLTF. The DNA for the CDR3 is TGTGCCAGCAGTAGGGACAGTAAGTCTGGGGCCAACGTCCTGACTTTC.

This clonotype came up many times. This chain links TRBV20-1 with TRBJ2-7; 9 bases line up with TRBD1. Germline V gives CDR1 DFQATT, CDR2 SNEGSKA (reference sequence). J was trimmed by 6 bases and V by 8 bases; bases with no gene match: 11. The CDR3 runs to 13 residues. The CDR3 DNA follows: TGCAGTTCTACCGGGACAGGGATCGGCGAGCAGTACTTC. This translates into CSSTGTGIGEQYF.

At least ten counts were recorded for this clonotype. This sequence joins TRBV20-1 and TRBJ2-1, with 8 bases aligning to TRBD2. Trimming took 3 bases from V and 6 from J; bases not matched to a gene: 4. The CDR3 loop spans 13 amino acids. Germline CDR1 and CDR2: DFQATT and SNEGSKA (reference sequence). In nucleotides, the CDR3 is TGCAGTGCTAGCCCAACTAGCGGCAATGAGCAGTTCTTC. Its protein product is CSASPTSGNEQFF.

The J gene is TRBJ2-1, the V gene TRBV12-3 or TRBV12-4; 7 bases agree with TRBD1. This CDR3 has 14 residues. Trimming at V came to 4 bases and at J to 6 bases, leaving 6 bases not matched to a gene. The CDR3 is CASSSRGQLNEQFF. The CDR3 DNA is TGTGCCAGCAGTTCCAGGGGACAGCTCAATGAGCAGTTCTTC.

The chain links TRBV29-1 to TRBJ1-1, with TRBD1 identical over 9 bases. The CDR3 covers 16 residues. With V trimmed by 3 bases and J by 7 bases, 15 bases remained unmatched. In germline, CDR1 is SQVTM, CDR2 ANQGSEA. CDR3 sequence: CSVDDRGESPRGEAFF. The CDR3 DNA sequence: TGCAGCGTTGATGACAGGGGGGAATCCCCTAGGGGTGAAGCTTTCTTT.

The chain combines TRBV7-2 with TRBJ1-3; D gene uncertain. The CDR3 covers 15 residues. Per germline, CDR1 SGHTA and CDR2 FQGNSA. V was cut by 5 bases and J by 0 bases, with 11 bases left in between. CDR3 bases: TGTGCCAGCAGCCCGCACGGGAACTCTGGAAACACCATATATTTT. It is translated as CASSPHGNSGNTIYF. The full variable domain, rest sourced from reference TRBV7-2 and TRBJ1-3, is GAGVSQSPSNKVTEKGKDVELRCDPISGHTALYWYRQSLGQGLEFLIYFQGNSAPDKSGLPSDRFSAERTGGSVSTLTIQRTQQEDSAVYLCASSPHGNSGNTIYFGEGSWLTVV.

This clonotype was observed at least ten times. The gene calls are TRBV10-3 and TRBJ1-2; maybe TRBD1 (6 bases). The CDR3 spans 15 residues. V lost 3 bases and J 2 bases, leaving 13 bases between the germline ends. Germline CDR1 is ENHRY and CDR2 is SYGVKD. CDR3 loop: CAISDPKTGNYGYTF. The CDR3, as DNA: TGTGCCATCAGTGATCCAAAGACAGGAAACTATGGCTACACCTTC.

The chain links TRBV6-2 or TRBV6-3 to TRBJ1-4; D perhaps matches TRBD1 (6 bases). Germline CDR1 reads MNHEY; CDR2 reads SVGEGT. CDR3 length: 13 residues. Trimming cost V 4 bases and J 5 bases, with 8 bases left between them. The CDR3 reads CASSWTENEKLFF. CDR3 bases: TGTGCCAGCAGTTGGACAGAGAATGAAAAACTGTTTTTT.

This chain uses TRBV27 with TRBJ2-1; 12 bases are shared with TRBD2. J lost 14 bases, V lost 0 bases, and 5 bases had no gene match. Germline V lookup: CDR1 MNHEY, CDR2 SMNVEV (reference sequence). CDR3 size: 14 residues. The CDR3 reads CASSLSASGRAEFF. The CDR3 region has the DNA TGTGCCAGCAGTTTATCAGCTAGCGGGAGGGCCGAGTTCTTC.

The CDR3: CASIALAPSTDTQYF. CDR3 bases: TGTGCCAGCATAGCGCTAGCACCGAGCACAGATACGCAGTATTTT. The V and J genes are TRBV28 and TRBJ2-3, with a weak D call TRBD2 (5 bases). V dropped 7 bases and J dropped 0 bases, with 14 bases sitting between them. CDR1 and CDR2 (germline): MDHEN, SYDVKM. CDR3 size: 15 residues.

CDR3 coding DNA: TGTGCCAGCAGCACGGGACCGGGAGAAACCTACGAGCAGTACTTC. Its translation is CASSTGPGETYEQYF. The J gene is TRBJ2-7, the V gene TRBV7-6; the D gene is possibly TRBD2 (6 bases). Germline V gene data show CDR1 as SGHVS and CDR2 as FNYEAQ. V was cut by 5 bases and J by 2 bases, with 16 bases left in between. This CDR3 comprises 15 residues.

The genes are TRBV11-2 and TRBJ1-4; 7 bases match TRBD1. V dropped 5 bases and J dropped 7; count of bases not matched to a gene: 13. The CDR3 has 16 residues. Germline V gene data show CDR1 as SGHAT and CDR2 as FQNNGV. The CDR3 coding sequence is TGTGCCAGCAGCCACGGGGTACAGGGGTTGGGTGAAAAACTGTTTTTT. This translates into CASSHGVQGLGEKLFF.

This clonotype was counted only a few times. The chain joins TRBV7-2 to TRBJ2-7, with a weak D call TRBD1 (6 bases). CDR3 length: 15 amino acids. V lost 5 bases and J 2 bases, leaving 16 bases between the germline ends. CDR1 is SGHTA and CDR2 is FQGNSA in the germline V gene. CDR3 DNA: TGTGCCAGCAGCGTAACCGGGACATCGGCCTACGAGCAGTACTTC. It yields the protein CASSVTGTSAYEQYF.

This clonotype has only one observation. The chain combines TRBV12-3 or TRBV12-4 with TRBJ2-2, with a weak D call TRBD1 (6 bases). The germline V and J ends were trimmed by 6 bases and 5 bases, with 10 bases remaining between them. The CDR3 has 13 residues. The CDR3 DNA is TGTGCCAGCAGGCAGGACAGTACCGGGGAGCTGTTTTTT. Residues: CASRQDSTGELFF.

J is TRBJ2-2 and V is TRBV24-1, with D perhaps being TRBD1 or TRBD2 (7 bases each). CDR1 and CDR2 from the germline V gene are KGHDR and SFDVKD. The V end lost 5 bases, the J end lost 6 bases, and 12 bases lay between the germline ends. This CDR3 has 14 residues. CDR3 residues: CATSAPGGAGELFF. CDR3 bases: TGTGCCACCAGTGCTCCAGGGGGGGCCGGGGAGCTGTTTTTT.

There are a few counts of this clonotype. The chain has TRBV12-3 or TRBV12-4 and TRBJ2-7, with no clear D. Trimming took off 8 bases at V and 4 bases at J, with 9 bases between the two ends. This CDR3 comprises 11 residues. The CDR3 DNA reads TGTGCCAGCTGGGGTGGGTACGAGCAGTACTTC. Translated, it gives CASWGGYEQYF.